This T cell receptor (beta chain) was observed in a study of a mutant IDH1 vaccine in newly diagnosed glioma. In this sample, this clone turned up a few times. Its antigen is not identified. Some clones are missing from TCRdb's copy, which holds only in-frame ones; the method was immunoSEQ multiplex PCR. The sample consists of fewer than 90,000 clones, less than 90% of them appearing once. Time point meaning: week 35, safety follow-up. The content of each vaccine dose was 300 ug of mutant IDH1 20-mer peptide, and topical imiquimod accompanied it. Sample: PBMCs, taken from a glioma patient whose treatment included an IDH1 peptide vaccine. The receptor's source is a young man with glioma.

The CDR3 DNA reads as TGCAGCGTTCCACCGGGGCTAAGAGGGGACACTGAAGCTTTCTTT. Protein: CSVPPGLRGDTEAFF. The chain employs TRBV29-1 and TRBJ1-1; D may be TRBD1 (5 bases). This CDR3 has 15 amino acids. Germline CDR1 reads SQVTM; CDR2 reads ANQGSEA. The V end lost 5 bases, the J end lost 3 bases, and 19 bases lay between the germline ends.